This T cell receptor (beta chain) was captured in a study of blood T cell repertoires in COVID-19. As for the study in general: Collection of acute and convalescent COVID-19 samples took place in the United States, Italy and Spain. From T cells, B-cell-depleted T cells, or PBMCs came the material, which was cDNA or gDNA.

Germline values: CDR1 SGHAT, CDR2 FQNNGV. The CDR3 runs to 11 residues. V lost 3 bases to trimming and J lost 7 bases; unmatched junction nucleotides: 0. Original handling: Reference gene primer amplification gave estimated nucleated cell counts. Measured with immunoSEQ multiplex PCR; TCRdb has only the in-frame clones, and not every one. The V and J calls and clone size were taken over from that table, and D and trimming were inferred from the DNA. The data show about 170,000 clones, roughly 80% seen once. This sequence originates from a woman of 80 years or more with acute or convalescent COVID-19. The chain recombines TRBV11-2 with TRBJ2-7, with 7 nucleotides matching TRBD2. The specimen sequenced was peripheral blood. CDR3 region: CASSFGGEQYF. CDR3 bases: TGTGCCAGCAGCTTCGGGGGGGAGCAGTACTTC.